Sequencing of this TCR beta chain was carried out in a study of blood T cell repertoires in COVID-19. Study as a whole: Acute and convalescent COVID-19 samples came from the United States, Italy and Spain.

Authors' analysis steps: By means of reference gene primer amplification, nucleated cell counts were estimated. Measured with immunoSEQ multiplex PCR; TCRdb has only the in-frame clones, and not every one. D and trimming come from the DNA, and the V and J calls and clone size come from that table. The sample shows 450,000 to 500,000 clones, approximately 85% of them seen only once. The V end lost 6 bases, the J end lost 6 bases, and 17 bases lay between the germline ends. The CDR3 loop spans 14 amino acids. CDR1 is MNHEY and CDR2 is SVGAGI in the germline V gene. The sample taken for sequencing was peripheral blood. This chain joins TRBV6-5 and TRBJ1-2; no definite D call. The TCR was taken from a human donor in a cohort sampled during active COVID-19. The CDR3 DNA reads as TGTGCCAGCAGGGAGGTAGGTGCGGCACATGGCTACACCTTC. Its translation is CASREVGAAHGYTF.